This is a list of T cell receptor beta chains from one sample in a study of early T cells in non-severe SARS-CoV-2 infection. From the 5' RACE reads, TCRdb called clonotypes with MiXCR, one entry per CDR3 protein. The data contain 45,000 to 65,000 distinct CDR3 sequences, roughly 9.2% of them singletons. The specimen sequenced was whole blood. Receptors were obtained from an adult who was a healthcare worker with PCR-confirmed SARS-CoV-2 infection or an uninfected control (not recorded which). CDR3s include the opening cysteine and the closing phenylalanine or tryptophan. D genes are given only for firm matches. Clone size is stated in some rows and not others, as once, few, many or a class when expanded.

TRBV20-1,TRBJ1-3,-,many,TGCAGTGCTACCATCGGACCTGGAAACACCATATATTTT,CSATIGPGNTIYF
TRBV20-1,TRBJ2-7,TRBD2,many,TGCAGTGCTAGGTTTAGCGGGAAACCTGCCTACGAGCAGTACTTC,CSARFSGKPAYEQYF
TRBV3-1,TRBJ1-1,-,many,TGTGCCACTTCTCCGGGGAACACTGAAGCTTTCTTT,CATSPGNTEAFF
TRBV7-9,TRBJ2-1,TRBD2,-,TGTGCCAGCAGCCCCCGGACTAGCGGGAGTGGGGAGCAGTTCTTC,CASSPRTSGSGEQFF
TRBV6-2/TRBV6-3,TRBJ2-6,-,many,TGTGCCAGCAGTTCGGGGCCTGGGGCCAACGTCCTGACTTTC,CASSSGPGANVLTF
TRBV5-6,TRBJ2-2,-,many,TGTGCCAGCAGCAACTCACAGGGGGAGCTGTTTTTT,CASSNSQGELFF
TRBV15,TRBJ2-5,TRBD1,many,TGTGCCACCAGCGGTTTGGGCAGGGGGTCGGGTGAGACCCAGTACTTC,CATSGLGRGSGETQYF
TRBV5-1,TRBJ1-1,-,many,TGCGCCAGCAGCTTCTCAGAGAACACTGAAGCTTTCTTT,CASSFSENTEAFF
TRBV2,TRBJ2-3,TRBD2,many,TGTGCCAGCACCCGGGGGGGCACAGATACGCAGTATTTT,CASTRGGTDTQYF
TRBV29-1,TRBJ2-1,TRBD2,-,TGCAGCGCACTAGCGGGAGTAGACTACAATGAGCAGTTCTTC,CSALAGVDYNEQFF
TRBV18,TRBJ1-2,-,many,TGTGCCAGCTCACCCCTAGGACAGCCTCCTAACTATGGCTACACCTTC,CASSPLGQPPNYGYTF
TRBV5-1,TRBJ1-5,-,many,TGCGCCAGCAGCTTGGATGTAGGGGGAAGTCAGCCCCAGCATTTT,CASSLDVGGSQPQHF
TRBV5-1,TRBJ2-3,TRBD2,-,TGCGCCAGCAGCTTGGGCGGGAGTACCGGGGGCACAGATACGCAGTATTTT,CASSLGGSTGGTDTQYF
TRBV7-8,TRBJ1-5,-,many,TGTGCCAGCAGCTTAGATGACAGCAATCAGCCCCAGCATTTT,CASSLDDSNQPQHF
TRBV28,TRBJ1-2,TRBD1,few,TGTGCCAGCAGTCCCCGACAGGGGGTCATTCCCTATGGCTACACCTTC,CASSPRQGVIPYGYTF
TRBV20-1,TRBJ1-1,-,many,TGCAGTGCCCAGAACAGATTCCAAGCTAACACTGAAGCTTTCTTT,CSAQNRFQANTEAFF